This T cell receptor (beta chain) was identified during a study of T cell responses to AZD1222 COVID-19 vaccine. The study, taken as a whole, reports: Close to half of all spike-specific TCRs reportedly target regions of the variants that are unmutated.

Libraries were prepared by immunoSEQ multiplex PCR; TCRdb keeps only in-frame clonotypes and omits some of them. The data contain about 89,000 clones, roughly 86% of them singletons. The germline V gene has CDR1 MNHEY and CDR2 SVGAGI. The ends lost 0 bases at V and 5 bases at J; junction bases unmatched: 4. The CDR3 spans 16 residues. Concerning this clone: What it binds is not known.

The chain uses TRBV6-5 and TRBJ2-1; 10 positions match TRBD2. Sequencing was performed on peripheral blood, taken 28 days after the second AZD1222 dose. The clonotype comes from an adult who received the AZD1222 COVID-19 vaccine. In nucleotides, the CDR3 is TGTGCCAGCAGTTACTCACCTAGCGGGGGAAACAATGAGCAGTTCTTC. Translating it yields CASSYSPSGGNNEQFF.